Listed below are T cell receptor beta chains from one sample, sequenced in a study of T cell responses to AZD1222 COVID-19 vaccine. TCRdb's copy holds only in-frame clones and misses some; the assay was immunoSEQ multiplex PCR. The table has under 150,000 clones, 91% seen once. The sequences come from peripheral blood, collected on day 0 of AZD1222 vaccination. The source is an adult in good health. CDR3s include the opening cysteine and the closing phenylalanine or tryptophan. D genes are given only for firm matches. Size is stated for part of the rows, as once, few or many counts, or as a class when the clone is expanded.

clone size: NA
J gene: TRBJ1-4
D gene: TRBD1
V gene: TRBV3-1/TRBV3-2
CDR3 protein: CASSPRTGGGEKLFF
CDR3 DNA: TGTGCCAGCAGCCCACGGACAGGGGGCGGTGAAAAACTGTTTTTT

clone size: once
J gene: TRBJ1-5
D gene: NA
V gene: TRBV18
CDR3 protein: CASSLGGTWEPQHF
CDR3 DNA: TGTGCCAGCTCACTGGGAGGGACTTGGGAGCCCCAGCATTTT

clone size: NA
J gene: TRBJ2-7
D gene: NA
V gene: TRBV7-8
CDR3 protein: CASSILGRTYEQYF
CDR3 DNA: TGTGCCAGCAGCATACTGGGACGGACCTACGAGCAGTACTTC

clone size: NA
J gene: TRBJ1-2
D gene: NA
V gene: TRBV12-5
CDR3 protein: CASGFTGMMYGYTF
CDR3 DNA: TGTGCTAGTGGTTTTACAGGGATGATGTATGGCTACACCTTC

clone size: NA
J gene: TRBJ2-5
D gene: NA
V gene: TRBV27
CDR3 protein: CASSPRPVYQETQYF
CDR3 DNA: TGTGCCAGCAGTCCGAGACCGGTGTACCAAGAGACCCAGTACTTC

clone size: NA
J gene: TRBJ1-2
D gene: NA
V gene: TRBV25-1
CDR3 protein: CARYGRTHDGYTF
CDR3 DNA: TGTGCCAGGTACGGGAGGACACATGATGGCTACACCTTC

clone size: NA
J gene: TRBJ1-2
D gene: NA
V gene: TRBV27
CDR3 protein: CASSFRNGNGYTF
CDR3 DNA: TGTGCCAGCAGTTTCAGGAATGGCAATGGCTACACCTTC

clone size: once
J gene: TRBJ1-1
D gene: NA
V gene: TRBV9
CDR3 protein: CASSAPGTEAFF
CDR3 DNA: TGTGCCAGCAGCGCCCCGGGGACTGAAGCTTTCTTT

clone size: NA
J gene: TRBJ1-4
D gene: TRBD1
V gene: TRBV3-1/TRBV3-2
CDR3 protein: CASSRRQGVGLNEKLFF
CDR3 DNA: TGTGCCAGCAGCCGCCGACAGGGGGTCGGTCTCAATGAAAAACTGTTTTTT

clone size: few
J gene: TRBJ1-5
D gene: TRBD1
V gene: TRBV5-1
CDR3 protein: CASSLGVGQGGNQPQHF
CDR3 DNA: TGCGCCAGCAGCTTGGGTGTGGGGCAGGGGGGCAATCAGCCCCAGCATTTT

clone size: NA
J gene: TRBJ2-2
D gene: TRBD2
V gene: TRBV4-1
CDR3 protein: CASSLLAGVNTGELFF
CDR3 DNA: TGCGCCAGCAGCTTACTAGCGGGGGTGAACACCGGGGAGCTGTTTTTT

clone size: NA
J gene: TRBJ2-6
D gene: NA
V gene: TRBV28
CDR3 protein: CASSLDSGANVLTF
CDR3 DNA: TGTGCCAGCAGCCTAGACTCTGGGGCCAACGTCCTGACTTTC

clone size: NA
J gene: TRBJ1-2
D gene: NA
V gene: TRBV6-5
CDR3 protein: CASSYAGGRDGYTF
CDR3 DNA: TGTGCCAGCAGTTACGCCGGGGGGCGCGATGGCTACACCTTC

clone size: NA
J gene: TRBJ2-7
D gene: TRBD2
V gene: TRBV5-1
CDR3 protein: CASSKTSGGRYEQYF
CDR3 DNA: TGCGCCAGCAGCAAGACTAGCGGGGGTCGCTACGAGCAGTACTTC

clone size: NA
J gene: TRBJ2-2
D gene: NA
V gene: TRBV4-1
CDR3 protein: CASSHYRDNTGELFF
CDR3 DNA: TGCGCCAGCAGCCATTACCGGGACAACACCGGGGAGCTGTTTTTT

clone size: NA
J gene: TRBJ2-1
D gene: NA
V gene: TRBV7-9
CDR3 protein: CASSFRGVYNEQFF
CDR3 DNA: TGTGCCAGCAGCTTTAGAGGGGTTTACAATGAGCAGTTCTTC

clone size: NA
J gene: TRBJ2-5
D gene: NA
V gene: TRBV12-3/TRBV12-4
CDR3 protein: CASSSGETQYF
CDR3 DNA: TGTGCCAGCAGTTCGGGAGAGACCCAGTACTTC

clone size: NA
J gene: TRBJ1-3
D gene: TRBD1
V gene: TRBV2
CDR3 protein: CASSVTGWGNTIYF
CDR3 DNA: TGTGCCAGCAGCGTGACAGGGTGGGGAAACACCATATATTTT

clone size: NA
J gene: TRBJ1-3
D gene: NA
V gene: TRBV3-1/TRBV3-2
CDR3 protein: CASSQDPRGGGNTIYF
CDR3 DNA: TGTGCCAGCAGCCAAGATCCCAGAGGGGGTGGAAACACCATATATTTT

clone size: NA
J gene: TRBJ2-5
D gene: NA
V gene: TRBV18
CDR3 protein: CASSPATAVIETQYF
CDR3 DNA: TGTGCCAGCTCACCCGCCACCGCGGTAATAGAGACCCAGTACTTC

clone size: once
J gene: TRBJ2-5
D gene: NA
V gene: TRBV6-2/TRBV6-3
CDR3 protein: CASSYSQRDHFQETQYF
CDR3 DNA: TGTGCCAGCAGTTACTCGCAGAGGGACCACTTCCAAGAGACCCAGTACTTC

clone size: NA
J gene: TRBJ2-1
D gene: NA
V gene: TRBV4-2
CDR3 protein: CASSQDSPASSYNEQFF
CDR3 DNA: TGTGCCAGCAGCCAAGATTCACCGGCCAGCTCCTACAATGAGCAGTTCTTC

clone size: NA
J gene: TRBJ2-7
D gene: TRBD1
V gene: TRBV10-3
CDR3 protein: CAISQGAGYEQYF
CDR3 DNA: TGTGCCATCTCACAGGGGGCTGGTTACGAGCAGTACTTC

clone size: NA
J gene: TRBJ1-5
D gene: TRBD1
V gene: TRBV9
CDR3 protein: CASSVVGGDRTFNQPQHF
CDR3 DNA: TGTGCCAGCAGCGTCGTCGGGGGGGACAGAACTTTCAATCAGCCCCAGCATTTT

clone size: NA
J gene: TRBJ1-2
D gene: NA
V gene: TRBV9
CDR3 protein: CASSSTANYGYTF
CDR3 DNA: TGTGCCAGCAGCTCGACAGCTAACTATGGCTACACCTTC

clone size: NA
J gene: TRBJ1-1
D gene: NA
V gene: TRBV7-9
CDR3 protein: CASSLRAGQNTEAFF
CDR3 DNA: TGTGCCAGCAGCCTCAGAGCCGGACAGAACACTGAAGCTTTCTTT

clone size: NA
J gene: TRBJ2-2
D gene: NA
V gene: TRBV29-1
CDR3 protein: CSAWGAGELFF
CDR3 DNA: TGCAGCGCGTGGGGCGCCGGGGAGCTGTTTTTT

clone size: NA
J gene: TRBJ2-3
D gene: TRBD1
V gene: TRBV6-6
CDR3 protein: CASSPRDRGLTDTQYF
CDR3 DNA: TGTGCCAGCAGTCCCCGGGACAGGGGACTCACAGATACGCAGTATTTT

clone size: once
J gene: TRBJ2-1
D gene: NA
V gene: TRBV5-1
CDR3 protein: CASSLVPHNEQFF
CDR3 DNA: TGCGCCAGCAGCCTAGTCCCTCACAATGAGCAGTTCTTC

clone size: NA
J gene: TRBJ1-3
D gene: NA
V gene: TRBV3-1/TRBV3-2
CDR3 protein: CASSQGTGYGNTIYF
CDR3 DNA: TGTGCCAGCAGCCAAGGCACAGGGTATGGAAACACCATATATTTT

clone size: few
J gene: TRBJ2-7
D gene: NA
V gene: TRBV4-2
CDR3 protein: CASSQDHSFYYEQYF
CDR3 DNA: TGTGCCAGCAGCCAAGATCACAGTTTCTACTACGAGCAGTACTTC

clone size: NA
J gene: TRBJ2-1
D gene: TRBD2
V gene: TRBV11-2
CDR3 protein: CASSQIAGRNNEQFF
CDR3 DNA: TGTGCCAGCAGCCAAATAGCGGGGAGAAACAATGAGCAGTTCTTC

clone size: NA
J gene: TRBJ2-7
D gene: NA
V gene: TRBV15
CDR3 protein: CATKGFGYEQYF
CDR3 DNA: TGTGCCACCAAAGGGTTTGGCTACGAGCAGTACTTC

clone size: NA
J gene: TRBJ2-1
D gene: NA
V gene: TRBV7-3
CDR3 protein: CASRPGGASNEQFF
CDR3 DNA: TGTGCCAGCAGACCAGGGGGGGCGTCGAATGAGCAGTTCTTC

clone size: NA
J gene: TRBJ2-1
D gene: TRBD2
V gene: TRBV7-6
CDR3 protein: CASSKQRELTNEQFF
CDR3 DNA: TGTGCCAGCAGCAAACAGCGGGAGCTCACCAATGAGCAGTTCTTC

clone size: NA
J gene: TRBJ1-1
D gene: NA
V gene: TRBV5-4
CDR3 protein: CASSWGHLNTEAFF
CDR3 DNA: TGTGCCAGCAGCTGGGGACATCTGAACACTGAAGCTTTCTTT

clone size: NA
J gene: TRBJ2-1
D gene: NA
V gene: TRBV11-3
CDR3 protein: CASSPSGGPYNEQFF
CDR3 DNA: TGTGCCAGCAGCCCTTCTGGGGGGCCCTACAATGAGCAGTTCTTC

clone size: once
J gene: TRBJ2-3
D gene: NA
V gene: TRBV10-1
CDR3 protein: CASSDGGATDTQYF
CDR3 DNA: TGCGCCAGCTCCGATGGGGGAGCCACAGATACGCAGTATTTT

clone size: NA
J gene: TRBJ1-5
D gene: NA
V gene: TRBV6-2/TRBV6-3
CDR3 protein: CASSWVVGMAQPQHF
CDR3 DNA: TGTGCCAGCAGTTGGGTCGTGGGGATGGCTCAGCCCCAGCATTTT

clone size: NA
J gene: TRBJ2-1
D gene: TRBD1
V gene: TRBV2
CDR3 protein: CASIRDSRRDEQFF
CDR3 DNA: TGTGCCAGCATCCGGGACAGCAGAAGGGATGAGCAGTTCTTC

clone size: NA
J gene: TRBJ1-4
D gene: NA
V gene: TRBV5-4
CDR3 protein: CAGRGDDEKLFF
CDR3 DNA: TGTGCCGGGAGGGGAGATGATGAAAAACTGTTTTTT

clone size: NA
J gene: TRBJ1-1
D gene: NA
V gene: TRBV13
CDR3 protein: CASRQLGQAMNTEAFF
CDR3 DNA: TGTGCCAGCAGACAATTAGGCCAGGCCATGAACACTGAAGCTTTCTTT

clone size: NA
J gene: TRBJ1-1
D gene: NA
V gene: TRBV10-1
CDR3 protein: CASSRGPNTEAFF
CDR3 DNA: TGCGCCAGCAGTAGAGGACCGAACACTGAAGCTTTCTTT

clone size: NA
J gene: TRBJ1-6
D gene: NA
V gene: TRBV6-1
CDR3 protein: CASSLRDLNSPLHF
CDR3 DNA: TGTGCCAGCAGCCTCCGGGACCTCAATTCACCCCTCCACTTT